The clone carrying this TCR beta chain has only a few counts. This record comes from a study of blood T cells in healthy people across ages. It was with a sample-barcoded 5' primer and a J-beta primer mix that a second PCR of roughly 7 to 12 cycles was run. Each cDNA molecule, via a template-switch adaptor with 12 random nucleotides, was tagged. Each CDR3 protein gets one entry after TCRdb re-called the 5' RACE reads with MiXCR. The sample lists around 970,000 distinct CDR3 sequences; around 54% were seen once. Germline V gene sequence: CDR1 SQVTM, CDR2 ANQGSEA. Trimming removed 7 bases from V and 1 base from J; junction bases left unmatched: 7. The length of the CDR3 is 16 residues.

The TCR originated in a woman aged 60-75 years in good health. The rearrangement joins TRBV29-1 to TRBJ2-3, with 14 bases that match TRBD2. Sample: blood. The CDR3 reads CSAGLAGGPGTDTQYF. The CDR3, as DNA: TGCAGCGCCGGACTAGCGGGAGGTCCTGGCACAGATACGCAGTATTTT.